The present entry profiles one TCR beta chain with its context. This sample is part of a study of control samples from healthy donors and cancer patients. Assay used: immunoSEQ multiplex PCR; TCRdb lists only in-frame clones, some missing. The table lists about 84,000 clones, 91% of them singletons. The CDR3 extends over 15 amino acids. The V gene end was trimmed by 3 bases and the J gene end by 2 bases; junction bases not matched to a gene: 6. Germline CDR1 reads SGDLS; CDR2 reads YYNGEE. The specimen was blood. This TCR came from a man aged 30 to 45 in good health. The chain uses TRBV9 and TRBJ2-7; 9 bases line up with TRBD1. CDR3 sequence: CASSESTGGTYEQYF. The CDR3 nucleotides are TGTGCCAGCAGCGAGTCGACAGGGGGTACCTACGAGCAGTACTTC.